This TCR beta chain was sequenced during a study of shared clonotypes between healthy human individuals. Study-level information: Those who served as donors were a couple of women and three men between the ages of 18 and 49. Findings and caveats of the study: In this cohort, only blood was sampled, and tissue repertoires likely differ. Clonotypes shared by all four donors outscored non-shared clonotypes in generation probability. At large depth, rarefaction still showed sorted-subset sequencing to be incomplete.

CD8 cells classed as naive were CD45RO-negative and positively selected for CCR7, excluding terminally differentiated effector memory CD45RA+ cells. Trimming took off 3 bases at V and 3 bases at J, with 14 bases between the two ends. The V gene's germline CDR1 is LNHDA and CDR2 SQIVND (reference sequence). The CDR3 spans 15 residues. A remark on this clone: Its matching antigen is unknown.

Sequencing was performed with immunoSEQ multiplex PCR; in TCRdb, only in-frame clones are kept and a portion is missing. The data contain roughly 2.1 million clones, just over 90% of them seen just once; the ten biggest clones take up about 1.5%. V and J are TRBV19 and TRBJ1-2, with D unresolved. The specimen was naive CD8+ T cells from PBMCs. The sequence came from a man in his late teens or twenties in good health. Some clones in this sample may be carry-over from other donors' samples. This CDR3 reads CASSMEAASYYGYTF. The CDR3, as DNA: TGTGCCAGTAGTATGGAAGCGGCCTCTTACTATGGCTACACCTTC.